This TCR beta chain is drawn from a study of graft-versus-host responses after intestinal transplantation. Overall study context: Induction with anti-thymocyte globulin, then tacrolimus and steroids for about 3 years, was given to all recipients.

The count of this clone is one. No antigen is known for it. Profiling relied on immunoSEQ multiplex PCR, and the TCRdb table lists in-frame clones only, not all of them. The sample shows some 80,000 clones, approximately 89% of them seen only once. General study points: Ileal or blood samples showed some GvH clones first, and such clones were also found in recipient marrow. Patients who carried graft-donor T cell macrochimerism also had high graft-versus-host to host-versus-graft clonal ratios in their allografts. Levels of circulating GvH clones at their peak were associated with early post-transplant HvG declines.

V was pared by 1 base and J by 6 bases, with 6 bases between. Germline lookup yields CDR1 LGHNA and CDR2 YSLEER. CDR3 length: 12 residues. The chain is built from TRBV4-3 and TRBJ1-2; D is ambiguous. The source is a human donor who was the organ donor for an intestinal transplant. This specimen consisted of unstimulated CD8+ T cells sorted from spleen or lymph node cells, obtained before transplant. CDR3: CASSQGGDGYTF. CDR3 coding DNA: TGCGCCAGCAGCCAAGGCGGCGATGGCTACACCTTC.